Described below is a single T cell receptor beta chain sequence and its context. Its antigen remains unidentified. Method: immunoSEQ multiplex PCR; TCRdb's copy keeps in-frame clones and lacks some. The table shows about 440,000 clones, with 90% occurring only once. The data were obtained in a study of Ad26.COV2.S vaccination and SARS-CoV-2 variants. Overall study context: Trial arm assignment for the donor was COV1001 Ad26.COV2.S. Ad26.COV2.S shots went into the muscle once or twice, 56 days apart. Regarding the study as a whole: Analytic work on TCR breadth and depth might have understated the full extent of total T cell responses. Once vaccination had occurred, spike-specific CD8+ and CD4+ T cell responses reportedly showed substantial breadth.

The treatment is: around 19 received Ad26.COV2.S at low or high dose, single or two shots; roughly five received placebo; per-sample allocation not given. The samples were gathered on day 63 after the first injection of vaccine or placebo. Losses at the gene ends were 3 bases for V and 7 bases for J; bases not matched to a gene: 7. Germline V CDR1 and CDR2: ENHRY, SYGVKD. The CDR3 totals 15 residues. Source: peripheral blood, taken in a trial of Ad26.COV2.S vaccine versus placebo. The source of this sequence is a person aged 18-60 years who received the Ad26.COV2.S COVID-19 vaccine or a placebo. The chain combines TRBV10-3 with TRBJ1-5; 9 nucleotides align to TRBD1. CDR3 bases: TGTGCCATCAGTGACCAACAGGGGGCACGGCAGCCCCAGCATTTT. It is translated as CAISDQQGARQPQHF.